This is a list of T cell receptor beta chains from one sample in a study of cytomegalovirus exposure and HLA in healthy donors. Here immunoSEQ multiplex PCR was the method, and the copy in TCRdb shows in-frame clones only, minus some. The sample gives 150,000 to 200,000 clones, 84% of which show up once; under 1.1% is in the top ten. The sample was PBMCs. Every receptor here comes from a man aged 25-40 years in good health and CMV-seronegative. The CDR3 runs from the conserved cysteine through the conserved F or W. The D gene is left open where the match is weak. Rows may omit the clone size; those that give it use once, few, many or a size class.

TGTGCCAGCTCACCGCCGGGAGGGGGCGACACCGGGGAGCTGTTTTTT	CASSPPGGGDTGELFF	.	TRBJ2-2	.	TRBV18
TGTGCCAGTAGTATGATAGCGGGGGGTCTGAGGAATGAGCAGTTCTTC	CASSMIAGGLRNEQFF	.	TRBJ2-1	TRBD2	TRBV19
TGCGCCAGCAGCTTGGTAGCGGGAGCGTACGAGCAGTACTTC	CASSLVAGAYEQYF	medium-sized	TRBJ2-7	TRBD2	TRBV5-1
TGTGCCTGGAGTTTCGGCTACGAGCAGTACTTC	CAWSFGYEQYF	.	TRBJ2-7	.	TRBV30
TGTGCCAGCTCACCGACGGGACAGACCTACGAGCAGTACTTC	CASSPTGQTYEQYF	once	TRBJ2-7	TRBD1	TRBV18
TGTGCCAGTAGGGGGGCCGACAGGGGGAGGTCACCCCTCCACTTT	CASRGADRGRSPLHF	.	TRBJ1-6	TRBD1	TRBV19
TGCGCCAGCAGCTTGGTTCCTAGCGGGAGTTCCGAGCAGTACTTC	CASSLVPSGSSEQYF	.	TRBJ2-7	TRBD2	TRBV5-1
TGCGCCAGCAGCTCCACCCAGGATCCCCTTTACGAGCAGTACTTC	CASSSTQDPLYEQYF	.	TRBJ2-7	.	TRBV5-1
TGTGCCAGCAGCTTGGAAGGGGTAGGGAACACTGAAGCTTTCTTT	CASSLEGVGNTEAFF	few	TRBJ1-1	.	TRBV5-8
TGCGCCAGCAGCTTGGACAGGGTGGGAGAGGCTTTCTTT	CASSLDRVGEAFF	.	TRBJ1-1	.	TRBV5-1
TGCAGCGTCGAGGGACTAGCGGGAGTATACACCGGGGAGCTGTTTTTT	CSVEGLAGVYTGELFF	.	TRBJ2-2	TRBD2	TRBV29-1
TGTGCCAGCAGCCAAGATTCGCTAGTTGAAAAACTGTTTTTT	CASSQDSLVEKLFF	.	TRBJ1-4	.	TRBV4-2
TGTGCCAGCGGGGGGGATTCACCCCTCCACTTT	CASGGDSPLHF	once	TRBJ1-6	.	TRBV6-1
TGTGCCAGCAGCTTGTCGGGTAGCGCGGTCACCTACAATGAGCAGTTCTTC	CASSLSGSAVTYNEQFF	.	TRBJ2-1	.	TRBV7-2
TGCGCCAGCAGCCGCGACACAGGGTCGTACGAGCAGTACTTC	CASSRDTGSYEQYF	.	TRBJ2-7	.	TRBV5-1
TGTGCCAGCAGTGGACAGGGGATATACGAGCAGTACTTC	CASSGQGIYEQYF	.	TRBJ2-7	TRBD1	TRBV6-1
TGTGCCAGCAGTTTAGTGCGCCAACCCATCTACGAGCAGTACTTC	CASSLVRQPIYEQYF	.	TRBJ2-7	.	TRBV28
TGTGCCAGCTCACCTGACAGGGTCCAAGAGACCCAGTACTTC	CASSPDRVQETQYF	.	TRBJ2-5	TRBD1	TRBV18
TGTGCCAGCAGCCTAGGGACAGGGGCAGAACACGAGCAGTACTTC	CASSLGTGAEHEQYF	.	TRBJ2-7	TRBD1	TRBV7-9
TGTGCCTGGAGTGGGGACAGCTCATCGCCCCAGCATTTT	CAWSGDSSSPQHF	few	TRBJ1-5	TRBD1	TRBV30
TGTGCCAGCAGCGCGACAGGGGGCGATCTCACTGAAGCTTTCTTT	CASSATGGDLTEAFF	.	TRBJ1-1	TRBD1	TRBV6-1
TGTGCCAGCAGTTTATCGTCCCCTCGGGATGGCTACACCTTC	CASSLSSPRDGYTF	.	TRBJ1-2	.	TRBV27
TGTGCCAGCAGCTACTACAGGGGAGTCTACAATGAGCAGTTCTTC	CASSYYRGVYNEQFF	.	TRBJ2-1	TRBD1	TRBV5-6
TGCAGCGTTGATGAGGGTGTAGAGACCCAGTACTTC	CSVDEGVETQYF	.	TRBJ2-5	.	TRBV29-1
TGTGCCAGCAGCCGCAGGTCTTTACAAGAGACCCAGTACTTC	CASSRRSLQETQYF	.	TRBJ2-5	.	TRBV7-2
TGTGCCAGCAACCAGGATCGGAACGGGGAGCTGTTTTTT	CASNQDRNGELFF	.	TRBJ2-2	.	TRBV2
TGTGCCAGCAGCTTACGGCTAGCGGGAGGCTACACAGATACGCAGTATTTT	CASSLRLAGGYTDTQYF	.	TRBJ2-3	TRBD2	TRBV13
TGTGCCAGCTACCCCTCGGGGACTACTGAAGCTTTCTTT	CASYPSGTTEAFF	.	TRBJ1-1	.	TRBV6-5
TGTGCCAGCAGTGATGGGGACAGGTACACAGATACGCAGTATTTT	CASSDGDRYTDTQYF	.	TRBJ2-3	TRBD1	TRBV2
TGTGCCAGCAGCGCGGGACTTCAAGAGACCCAGTACTTC	CASSAGLQETQYF	.	TRBJ2-5	.	TRBV9
TGTGCCTGGAGTGTAATCGGGAGGTACACTGAAGCTTTCTTT	CAWSVIGRYTEAFF	.	TRBJ1-1	.	TRBV30
TGTGCCAGCAGCTCAGGGGGCTGGGGGGGCTACACCTTC	CASSSGGWGGYTF	.	TRBJ1-2	TRBD1	TRBV7-9
TGCGCCAGCAGTCATTCCGGGACAGGGGCTAATGAGCAGTACTTC	CASSHSGTGANEQYF	.	TRBJ2-7	TRBD1	TRBV5-1
TGCGCCAGCAGCTTGGCAACAGGGGGCTGGGAGACCCAGTACTTC	CASSLATGGWETQYF	.	TRBJ2-5	TRBD1	TRBV5-1
TGTGCTAGTGGTTTGGCAGGGGCTAACTATGGCTACACCTTC	CASGLAGANYGYTF	.	TRBJ1-2	.	TRBV12-5
TGTGCCACCAGCCGGGGAGGGCCCAACAATGAGCAGTTCTTC	CATSRGGPNNEQFF	.	TRBJ2-1	TRBD2	TRBV15
TGTGCCAGCAGCGTAAACCTAGCGGGGGCCCAAGATACGCAGTATTTT	CASSVNLAGAQDTQYF	.	TRBJ2-3	TRBD2	TRBV7-9
TGTGCCAGCAGTGAAGGGCGGGGTCAGCCCCAGCATTTT	CASSEGRGQPQHF	.	TRBJ1-5	.	TRBV2
TGTGCCAGTAGGGGGACAGGGATGTTAAACACCATATATTTT	CASRGTGMLNTIYF	.	TRBJ1-3	TRBD1	TRBV19
TGCAGCGCTGCCGGGACAACGAACACTGAAGCTTTCTTT	CSAAGTTNTEAFF	few	TRBJ1-1	.	TRBV29-1
TGTGCCAGCAGTGCTGTGGGCAGCACTGAAGCTTTCTTT	CASSAVGSTEAFF	.	TRBJ1-1	.	TRBV5-4